This TCR beta chain came from a study of neurological immune-mediated disorders. Study context: Of the approximately 34 patients with multiple sclerosis, about 31 had relapsing-remitting MS, whereas the remaining 3 had secondary progressive MS. General study results and limits: Phylogenetic grouping put 18 of 34 multiple sclerosis patients' repertoires into one related-CDR3 cluster, a possible signature.

It was by 5'RACE with 10-nucleotide random UMIs that the cDNA was made. TCRdb used MiXCR to reprocess the 5' RACE reads, holding one entry per CDR3 protein. This table holds over 60,000 distinct CDR3 sequences, 5.2% found once. The ends were cut back, 8 bases at V and 2 bases at J, with 12 bases in the middle. The length of the CDR3 is 13 residues. The germline V gene encodes CDR1 MNHNY and CDR2 SVGAGI (reference sequence). This clonotype appeared many times. The antigen remains unidentified. This sequence originates from a woman in her 30s with multiple sclerosis. Sequencing used PBMCs. The chain links TRBV6-6 to TRBJ2-5, with D perhaps assigned TRBD1 or TRBD2 (6 bases each). The chain's CDR3 is CASGGRAQETQYF. CDR3 coding DNA: TGTGCCAGCGGGGGGCGGGCACAAGAGACCCAGTACTTC.